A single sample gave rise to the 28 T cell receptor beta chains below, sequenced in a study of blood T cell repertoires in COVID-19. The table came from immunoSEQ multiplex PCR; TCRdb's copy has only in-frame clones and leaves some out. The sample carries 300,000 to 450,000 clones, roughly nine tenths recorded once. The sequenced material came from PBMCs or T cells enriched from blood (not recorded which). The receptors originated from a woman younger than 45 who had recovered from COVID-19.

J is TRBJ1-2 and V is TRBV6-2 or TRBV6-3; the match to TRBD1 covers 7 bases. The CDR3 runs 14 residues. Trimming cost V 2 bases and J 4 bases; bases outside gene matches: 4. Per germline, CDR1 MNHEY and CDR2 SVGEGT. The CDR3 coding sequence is TGTGCCAGCAGTTACGACAGGGTGAGCTATGGCTACACCTTC. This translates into CASSYDRVSYGYTF.

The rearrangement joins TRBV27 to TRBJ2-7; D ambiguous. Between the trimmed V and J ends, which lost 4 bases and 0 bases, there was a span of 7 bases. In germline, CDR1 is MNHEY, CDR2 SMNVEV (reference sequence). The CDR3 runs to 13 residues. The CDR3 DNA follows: TGTGCCAGCAGTTCCTCTAGCTCCTACGAGCAGTACTTC. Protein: CASSSSSSYEQYF.

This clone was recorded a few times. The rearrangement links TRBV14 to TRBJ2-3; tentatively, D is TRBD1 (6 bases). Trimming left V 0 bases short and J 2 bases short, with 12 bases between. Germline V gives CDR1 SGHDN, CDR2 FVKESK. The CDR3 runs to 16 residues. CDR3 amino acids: CASSQDHGDNTDTQYF. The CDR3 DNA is TGTGCCAGCAGCCAAGATCATGGGGACAACACAGATACGCAGTATTTT. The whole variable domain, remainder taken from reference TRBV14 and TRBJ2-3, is EAGVTQFPSHSVIEKGQTVTLRCDPISGHDNLYWYRRVMGKEIKFLLHFVKESKQDESGMPNNRFLAERTGGTYSTLKVQPAELEDSGVYFCASSQDHGDNTDTQYFGPGTRLTVL.

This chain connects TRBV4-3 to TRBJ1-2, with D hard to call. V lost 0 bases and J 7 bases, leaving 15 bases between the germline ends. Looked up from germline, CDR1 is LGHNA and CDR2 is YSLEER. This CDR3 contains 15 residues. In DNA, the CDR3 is TGCGCCAGCAGCCAAGATGACTCTCGAAGTGGTGGCTACACCTTC. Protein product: CASSQDDSRSGGYTF.

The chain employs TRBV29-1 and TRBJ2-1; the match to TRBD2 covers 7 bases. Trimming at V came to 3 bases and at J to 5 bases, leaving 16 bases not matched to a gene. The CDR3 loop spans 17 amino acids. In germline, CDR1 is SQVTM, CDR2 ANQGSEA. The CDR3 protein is CSVEKGALARANNEQFF. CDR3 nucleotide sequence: TGCAGCGTTGAGAAAGGGGCACTAGCGCGGGCCAACAATGAGCAGTTCTTC.

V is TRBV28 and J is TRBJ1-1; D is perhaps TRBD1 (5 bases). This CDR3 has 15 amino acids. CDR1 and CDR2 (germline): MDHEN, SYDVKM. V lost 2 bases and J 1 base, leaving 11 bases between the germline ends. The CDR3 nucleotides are TGTGCCAGCAGTTTAAGAGGGGAGGCGAACACTGAAGCTTTCTTT. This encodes CASSLRGEANTEAFF.

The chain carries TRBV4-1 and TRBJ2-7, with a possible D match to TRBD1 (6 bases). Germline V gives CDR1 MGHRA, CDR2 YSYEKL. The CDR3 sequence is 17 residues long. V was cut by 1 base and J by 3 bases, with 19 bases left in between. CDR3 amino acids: CASSQALSSRTVYEQYF. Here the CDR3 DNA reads TGCGCCAGCAGCCAAGCTCTGAGTTCACGGACAGTCTACGAGCAGTACTTC.

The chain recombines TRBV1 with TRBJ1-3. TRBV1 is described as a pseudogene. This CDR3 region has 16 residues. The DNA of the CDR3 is TGCACCAGCAGCCAACGGCGGGGTAAGTCTGGAAACACCATATATTTT. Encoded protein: CTSSQRRGKSGNTIYF.

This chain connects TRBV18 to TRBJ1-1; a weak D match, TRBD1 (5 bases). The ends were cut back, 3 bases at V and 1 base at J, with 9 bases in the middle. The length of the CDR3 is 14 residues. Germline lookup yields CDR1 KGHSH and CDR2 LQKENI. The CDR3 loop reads CASSPDGGNTEAFF. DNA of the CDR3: TGTGCCAGCTCACCCGACGGGGGGAACACTGAAGCTTTCTTT. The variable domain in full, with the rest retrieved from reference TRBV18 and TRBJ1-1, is NAGVMQNPRHLVRRRGQEARLRCSPMKGHSHVYWYRQLPEEGLKFMVYLQKENIIDESGMPKERFSAEFPKEGPSILRIQQVVRGDSAAYFCASSPDGGNTEAFFGQGTRLTVV.

The chain's CDR3 is CASSFTEQRYTF. CDR3 in DNA: TGTGCCAGCAGTTTCACGGAACAGCGCTACACCTTC. The chain is built from TRBV28 and TRBJ1-2; D ambiguous. This CDR3 has 12 residues. V gave up 3 bases and J gave up 9 bases, with 11 bases separating them. In germline, CDR1 is MDHEN, CDR2 SYDVKM.

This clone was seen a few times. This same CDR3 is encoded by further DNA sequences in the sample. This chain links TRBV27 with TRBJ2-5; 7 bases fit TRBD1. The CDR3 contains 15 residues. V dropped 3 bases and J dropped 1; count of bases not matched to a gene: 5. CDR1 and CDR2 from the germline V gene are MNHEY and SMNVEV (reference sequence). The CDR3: CASSLWPGGQETQYF. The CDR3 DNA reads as TGTGCCAGCAGTTTGTGGCCAGGGGGCCAAGAGACCCAGTACTTC.

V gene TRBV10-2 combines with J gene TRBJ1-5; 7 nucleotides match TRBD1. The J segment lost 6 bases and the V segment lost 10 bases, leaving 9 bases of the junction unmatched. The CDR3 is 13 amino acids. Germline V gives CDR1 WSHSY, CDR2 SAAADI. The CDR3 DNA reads TGCGCCACCTGGATGAGGGGGCCTCAGCCCCAGCATTTT. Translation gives CATWMRGPQPQHF.

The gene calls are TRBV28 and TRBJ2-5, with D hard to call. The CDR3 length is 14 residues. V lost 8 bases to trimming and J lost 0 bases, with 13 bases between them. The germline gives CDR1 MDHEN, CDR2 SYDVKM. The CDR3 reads CASRPLDNQETQYF. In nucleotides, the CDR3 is TGTGCCAGCCGACCCCTCGACAACCAAGAGACCCAGTACTTC.

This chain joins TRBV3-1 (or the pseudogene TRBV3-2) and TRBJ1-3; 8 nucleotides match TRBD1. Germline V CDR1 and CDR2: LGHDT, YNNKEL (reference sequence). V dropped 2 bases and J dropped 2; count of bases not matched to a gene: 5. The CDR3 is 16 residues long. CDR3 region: CASSQPTGGTGNTIYF. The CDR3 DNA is TGTGCCAGCAGCCAACCCACAGGGGGTACTGGAAACACCATATATTTT.

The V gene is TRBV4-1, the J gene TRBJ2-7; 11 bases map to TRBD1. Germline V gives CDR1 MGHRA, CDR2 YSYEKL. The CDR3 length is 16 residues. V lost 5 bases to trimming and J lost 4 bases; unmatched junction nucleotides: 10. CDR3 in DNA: TGCGCCAGCAGCACGCGGACAGGGGGCCTTTCATACGAGCAGTACTTC. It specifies CASSTRTGGLSYEQYF.

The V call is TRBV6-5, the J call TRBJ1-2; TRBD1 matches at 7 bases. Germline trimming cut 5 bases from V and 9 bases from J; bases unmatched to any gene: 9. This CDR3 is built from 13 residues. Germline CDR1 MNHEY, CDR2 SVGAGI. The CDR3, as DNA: TGTGCCAGCAGTACGTACAGGGGTAGGAGCTACACCTTC. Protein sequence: CASSTYRGRSYTF.

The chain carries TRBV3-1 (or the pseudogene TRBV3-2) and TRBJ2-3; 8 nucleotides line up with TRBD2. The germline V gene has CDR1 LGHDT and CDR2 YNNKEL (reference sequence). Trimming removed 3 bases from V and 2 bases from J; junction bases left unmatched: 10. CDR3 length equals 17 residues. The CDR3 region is CASSQPSGGPHTDTQYF. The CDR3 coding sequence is TGTGCCAGCAGCCAGCCCTCGGGGGGGCCGCACACAGATACGCAGTATTTT.

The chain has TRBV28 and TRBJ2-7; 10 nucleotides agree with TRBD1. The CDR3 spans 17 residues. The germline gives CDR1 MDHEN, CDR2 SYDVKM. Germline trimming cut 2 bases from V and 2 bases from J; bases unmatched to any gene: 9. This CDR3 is CASSLARGQGGPYEQYF. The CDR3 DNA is TGTGCCAGCAGTTTAGCCCGTGGACAGGGGGGGCCCTACGAGCAGTACTTC.

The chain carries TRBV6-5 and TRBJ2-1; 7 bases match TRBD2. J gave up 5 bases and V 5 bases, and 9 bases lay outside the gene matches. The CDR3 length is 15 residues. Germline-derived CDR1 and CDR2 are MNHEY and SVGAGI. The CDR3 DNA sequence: TGTGCCAGCAGTCCGTTGAGGGGAGGGGACAATGAGCAGTTCTTC. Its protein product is CASSPLRGGDNEQFF.

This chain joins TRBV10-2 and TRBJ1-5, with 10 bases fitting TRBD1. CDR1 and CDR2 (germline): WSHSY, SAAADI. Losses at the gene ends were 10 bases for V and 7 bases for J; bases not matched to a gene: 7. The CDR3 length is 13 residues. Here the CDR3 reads CATRQGASQPQHF. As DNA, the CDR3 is TGCGCCACCAGACAGGGGGCAAGCCAGCCCCAGCATTTT.

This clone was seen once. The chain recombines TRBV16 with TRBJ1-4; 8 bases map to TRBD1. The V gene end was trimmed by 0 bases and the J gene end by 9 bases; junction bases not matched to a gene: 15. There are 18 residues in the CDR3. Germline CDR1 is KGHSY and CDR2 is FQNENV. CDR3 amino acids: CASSQSFSPGGVGQKLFF. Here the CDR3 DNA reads TGTGCCAGCAGCCAATCGTTCTCGCCAGGGGGCGTGGGACAAAAACTGTTTTTT.

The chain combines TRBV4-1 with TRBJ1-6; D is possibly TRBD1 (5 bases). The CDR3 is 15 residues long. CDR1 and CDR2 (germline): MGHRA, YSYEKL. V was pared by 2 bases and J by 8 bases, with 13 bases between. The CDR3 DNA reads TGCGCCAGCAGCCAATTTGTCCAGGGTGATTCACCCCTCCACTTT. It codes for CASSQFVQGDSPLHF.

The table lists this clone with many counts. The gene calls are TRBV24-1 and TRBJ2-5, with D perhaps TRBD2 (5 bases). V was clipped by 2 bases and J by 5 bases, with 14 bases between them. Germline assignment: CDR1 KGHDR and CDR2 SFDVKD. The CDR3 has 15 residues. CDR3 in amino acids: CATSDSDLRRETQYF. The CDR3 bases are TGTGCCACCAGTGATTCCGACCTACGGAGGGAGACCCAGTACTTC.

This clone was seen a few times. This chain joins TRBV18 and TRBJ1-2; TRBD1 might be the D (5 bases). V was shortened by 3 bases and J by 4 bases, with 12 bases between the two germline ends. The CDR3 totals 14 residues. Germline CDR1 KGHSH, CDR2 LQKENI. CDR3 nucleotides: TGTGCCAGCTCACCGCGCGGGGGTAGCTATGGCTACACCTTC. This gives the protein CASSPRGGSYGYTF.

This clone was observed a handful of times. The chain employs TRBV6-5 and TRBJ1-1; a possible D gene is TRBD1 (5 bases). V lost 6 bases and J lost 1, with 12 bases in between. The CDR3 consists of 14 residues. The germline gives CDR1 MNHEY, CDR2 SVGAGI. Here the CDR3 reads CASSDLGQNTEAFF. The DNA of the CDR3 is TGTGCCAGCAGCGACCTAGGACAGAACACTGAAGCTTTCTTT.

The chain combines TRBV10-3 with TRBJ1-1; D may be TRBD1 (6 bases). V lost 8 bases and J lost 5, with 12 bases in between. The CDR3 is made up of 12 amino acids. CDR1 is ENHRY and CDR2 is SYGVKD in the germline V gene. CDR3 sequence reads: CAIQGLGTEAFF. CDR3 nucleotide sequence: TGTGCCATCCAGGGGCTTGGGACTGAAGCTTTCTTT.

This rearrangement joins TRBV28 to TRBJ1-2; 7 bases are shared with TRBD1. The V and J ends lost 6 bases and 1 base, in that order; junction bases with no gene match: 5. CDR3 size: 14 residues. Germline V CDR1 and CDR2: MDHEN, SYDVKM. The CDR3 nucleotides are TGTGCCAGCAGGCCACAGGGGATTAACTATGGCTACACCTTC. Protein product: CASRPQGINYGYTF.

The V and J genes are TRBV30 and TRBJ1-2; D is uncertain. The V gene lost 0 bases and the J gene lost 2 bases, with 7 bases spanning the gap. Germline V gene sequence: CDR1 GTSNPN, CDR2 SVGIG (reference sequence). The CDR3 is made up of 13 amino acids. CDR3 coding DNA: TGTGCCTGGAGTGTATCCCAGAACTATGGCTACACCTTC. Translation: CAWSVSQNYGYTF.